Listed here are 9 T cell receptor beta chains from one sample, sequenced in a study of vaccination effects on CD4 cells after COVID-19. The data were produced by immunoSEQ multiplex PCR, yet TCRdb's version contains in-frame clones alone and is incomplete. Here the sample spans 30,000 or so clones, roughly two thirds being singletons. ViraFEST assay sequencing came after antigen-specific CD4+ T cells were expanded with viral peptide pools. Once cultured for under 11 days, the cells underwent separation to obtain CD4+ T cells. Two doses of either BNT162b2 or mRNA-1273 were given to each participant. Antigen specificity for these receptors is unknown. The sequencing used CD4+ T cells from PBMCs cultured with HCoV-229E spike peptides, collected after COVID-19 vaccination. Every receptor here comes from a human donor who received a COVID-19 vaccine.

The rearrangement uses TRBV10-3 and TRBJ2-3; D call uncertain. CDR3 length equals 14 residues. V lost 3 bases and J 0 bases, leaving 7 bases between the germline ends. CDR1 and CDR2 (germline): ENHRY, SYGVKD. CDR3: CAISEQSSTDTQYF. In nucleotides, the CDR3 is TGTGCCATCAGTGAACAGTCTAGCACAGATACGCAGTATTTT.

The chain is built from TRBV18 and TRBJ2-7, with no clear D. The CDR3 consists of 14 residues. The ends were cut back, 0 bases at V and 2 bases at J, with 8 bases in the middle. CDR1 and CDR2 (germline): KGHSH, LQKENI. The CDR3 reads CASSPPQKTYEQYF. Here the CDR3 DNA reads TGTGCCAGCTCACCACCGCAGAAGACCTACGAGCAGTACTTC.

The chain uses TRBV20-1 and TRBJ2-7, with D uncertain. The length of the CDR3 is 11 residues. Trimming pared 6 bases from V and 4 bases from J, leaving 10 bases between. From germline, CDR1 is DFQATT and CDR2 SNEGSKA (reference sequence). The CDR3 protein is CSAKPSYEQYF. As DNA, the CDR3 is TGCAGTGCCAAGCCCAGTTACGAGCAGTACTTC.

The V call is TRBV10-3, the J call TRBJ2-7, with 10 bases fitting TRBD2. Germline values: CDR1 ENHRY, CDR2 SYGVKD. With V trimmed by 7 bases and J by 2 bases, 5 bases remained unmatched. The CDR3 is made up of 14 amino acids. The CDR3 protein is CAITPGLATYEQYF. The CDR3 DNA reads TGTGCCATCACCCCGGGACTAGCGACCTACGAGCAGTACTTC.

This chain links TRBV27 with TRBJ2-1, with 15 bases identical to TRBD2. The CDR3 extends over 16 amino acids. Germline-derived CDR1 and CDR2 are MNHEY and SMNVEV (reference sequence). V shed 4 bases, J shed 13 bases, and the junction held 11 bases outside the gene matches. The CDR3, as DNA: TGTGCCAGCAGTTCAAGCCGGACTAGCGGGAGGGCTGTACAGTTCTTC. This sequence encodes CASSSSRTSGRAVQFF.

This clone has a handful of counts. This sequence joins TRBV27 and TRBJ2-2; the D gene could be TRBD1 or TRBD2 (5 bases each). Germline CDR1 MNHEY, CDR2 SMNVEV (reference sequence). Trimming cost V 6 bases and J 2 bases, with 7 bases left between them. This CDR3 spans 13 amino acids. The CDR3 DNA sequence: TGTGCCAGCAGGGGACCCAACACCGGGGAGCTGTTTTTT. Its protein is CASRGPNTGELFF.

V usage is TRBV5-1 and J usage is TRBJ2-5; D call uncertain. From germline, CDR1 is SGHRS and CDR2 YFSETQ. V was trimmed by 2 bases and J by 2 bases, leaving 7 bases between them. The CDR3 spans 13 residues. CDR3 DNA sequence: TGCGCCAGCAGCTTCTCCAAACAAGAGACCCAGTACTTC. It is translated as CASSFSKQETQYF.

This clone was found a few times. V and J are TRBV5-4 and TRBJ1-2; D is possibly TRBD1 (5 bases). V lost 7 bases and J 6 bases, leaving 16 bases between the germline ends. The CDR3 consists of 13 residues. The V gene's germline CDR1 is SGHNT and CDR2 YYREEE (reference sequence). This CDR3 reads CASHGTPKDGYTF. CDR3 DNA sequence: TGTGCCAGCCACGGGACCCCTAAAGATGGCTACACCTTC. The whole variable domain, remainder taken from reference TRBV5-4 and TRBJ1-2, is ETGVTQSPTHLIKTRGQQVTLRCSSQSGHNTVSWYQQALGQGPQFIFQYYREEENGRGNFPPRFSGLQFPNYSSELNVNALELDDSALYLCASHGTPKDGYTFGSGTRLTVV.

The chain uses TRBV5-8 and TRBJ1-5; 7 bases fit TRBD1. Germline lookup yields CDR1 SGHTS and CDR2 YDEGEE. V was clipped by 4 bases and J by 0 bases; unmatched bases: 10. The CDR3 spans 17 residues. CDR3 sequence reads: CASSPGQVPISNQPQHF. DNA of the CDR3: TGTGCCAGCAGCCCTGGACAGGTCCCTATTAGCAATCAGCCCCAGCATTTT.